This T cell receptor beta chain was captured in a study of shared T cell receptors in the human thymus. Some clones are missing from TCRdb's copy, which holds only in-frame ones; the method was immunoSEQ multiplex PCR. The sample holds around 340,000 clones, approximately 95% seen once. Germline CDR1 MDHEN, CDR2 SYDVKM. The CDR3 is 13 residues long. V was shortened by 5 bases and J by 5 bases, with 12 bases between the two germline ends. Sequenced input: thymocytes. The V gene is TRBV28, the J gene TRBJ2-5; D gene unclear. This clonotype was sampled from a human donor. The DNA of the CDR3 is TGTGCCAGCAGTCCCGGGCCATGGGAGACCCAGTACTTC. This encodes CASSPGPWETQYF.